A selection of T cell receptor beta chains follows, all from one sample in a study of regulatory T cells in long-lasting Graves disease. TCRdb reprocessed the multiplex PCR reads with MiXCR, giving one entry per CDR3 protein. This sample has fewer than 450,000 distinct CDR3 sequences; 15% occur once, and the top ten carry approximately 7.8%. These data are also associated with another study on T cells in Graves' hyperthyroidism and ophthalmopathy.

Here the sequenced sample was peripheral blood mononuclear cells (PBMCs), taken at new diagnosis, from a patient treated with antithyroid drugs. The receptors were gathered from a woman aged 35 to 49 with Graves disease. Each CDR3 is given with its conserved first and last residue.

J,V,CDR3
TRBJ1-1,TRBV5-5,CASSRGLKAFF
TRBJ2-1,TRBV6-1,CASKPSGSRSYNEQFF
TRBJ2-5,TRBV12-3/TRBV12-4,CASSLSLAGGGPGETQYF
TRBJ1-6,TRBV28,CASRDRQGNNSPLHF
TRBJ2-1,TRBV11-3,CASSYGLENYNEQFF
TRBJ2-5,TRBV18,CASSPQGQFDGETQYF
TRBJ2-3,TRBV4-1,CASSLHSQEQYF
TRBJ2-1,TRBV20-1,CSASTSGSYNEQFF
TRBJ1-2,TRBV6-1,CASTLGEGASNYGYTF
TRBJ2-7,TRBV7-8,CASSLAQGAHYEQYF
TRBJ2-7,TRBV5-5,CASSSDREQYF
TRBJ2-7,TRBV28,CASSLAGQARAEQYF
TRBJ2-2,TRBV28,CASSLRLSGRWTGELFF
TRBJ2-2,TRBV2,CAILGGAGELFF
TRBJ2-1,TRBV2,CASSDFREQFF
TRBJ1-4,TRBV28,CASSPSHRGREKLFF
TRBJ2-2,TRBV11-2,CASSNRRWASGKGGNTGELFF
TRBJ2-7,TRBV28,CASSSRTLHEQYF
TRBJ2-7,TRBV12-3/TRBV12-4,CASSTGTSPEQYF
TRBJ2-2,TRBV2,CASRGQGRGELFF
TRBJ2-7,TRBV20-1,CSARDSEKAWYEQYF
TRBJ2-1,TRBV6-1,CASRNRGRDEQFF
TRBJ2-3,TRBV29-1,CSAAEPSGSTDTQYF
TRBJ1-1,TRBV7-9,CASRSSGVGTEAFF
TRBJ2-1,TRBV30,CAWSALSGRAYNEQFF
TRBJ1-2,TRBV30,CAWSTPLGTYGYTF
TRBJ1-1,TRBV2,CASSDRTGVFKAFF
TRBJ2-7,TRBV2,CASSWDIHEQYF
TRBJ1-5,TRBV6-1,CASSLLTQGGNQPQHF
TRBJ2-7,TRBV12-3/TRBV12-4,CASSTPGQGRHEQYF
TRBJ2-1,TRBV18,CASSPQRVSSYNEQFF
TRBJ2-7,TRBV27,CASTPGLAGFPTREQYF
TRBJ2-1,TRBV5-8,CASSLSPGLAVSYNEQFF
TRBJ2-7,TRBV7-2,CASSLLSWGHYEQYF
TRBJ2-7,TRBV11-2,CASSHGQDAYYEQYF
TRBJ2-1,TRBV6-1,CAVGLAGVSSYNEQFF
TRBJ1-2,TRBV6-5,CASSYTSDRGFYGYTF
TRBJ2-1,TRBV13,CASRISGSREQFF
TRBJ2-7,TRBV3-1,CASSPSSSTAEQYF
TRBJ1-6,TRBV20-1,CSAEVQASSYNSPLHF
TRBJ1-5,TRBV4-1,CASSVSGTGGNQPQHF
TRBJ2-7,TRBV12-3/TRBV12-4,CASSLSGPDEQYF
TRBJ2-1,TRBV5-6,CASSSGTPNEQFF
TRBJ1-1,TRBV24-1,CATSDPGRYEAFF
TRBJ1-1,TRBV7-2,CASSLAPGSGTEAFF
TRBJ1-2,TRBV19,CASSHRDRVNYGYTF